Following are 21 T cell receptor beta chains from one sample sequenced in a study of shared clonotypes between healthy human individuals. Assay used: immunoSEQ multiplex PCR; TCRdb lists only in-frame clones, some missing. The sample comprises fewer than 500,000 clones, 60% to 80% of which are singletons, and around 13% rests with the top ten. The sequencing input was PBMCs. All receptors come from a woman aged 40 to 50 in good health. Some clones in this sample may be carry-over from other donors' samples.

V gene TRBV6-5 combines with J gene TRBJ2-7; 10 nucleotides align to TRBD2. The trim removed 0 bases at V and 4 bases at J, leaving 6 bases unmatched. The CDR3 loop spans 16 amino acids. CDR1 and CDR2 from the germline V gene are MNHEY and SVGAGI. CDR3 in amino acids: CASSYSSSGSLYEQYF. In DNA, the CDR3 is TGTGCCAGCAGTTACTCTTCTAGCGGGAGTCTATACGAGCAGTACTTC.

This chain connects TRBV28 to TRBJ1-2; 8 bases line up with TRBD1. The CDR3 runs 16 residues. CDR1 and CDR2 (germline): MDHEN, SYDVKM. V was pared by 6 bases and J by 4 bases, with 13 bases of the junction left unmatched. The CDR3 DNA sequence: TGTGCCAGCAGGTTACACCCGACAGGGGCGACCTATGGCTACACCTTC. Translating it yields CASRLHPTGATYGYTF.

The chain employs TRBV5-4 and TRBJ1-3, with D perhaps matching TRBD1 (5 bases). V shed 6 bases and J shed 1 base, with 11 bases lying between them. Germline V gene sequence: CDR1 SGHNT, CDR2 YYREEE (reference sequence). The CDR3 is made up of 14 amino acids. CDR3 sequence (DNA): TGTGCCAGCACCACAGGCCTTTCTGGAAACACCATATATTTT. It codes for CASTTGLSGNTIYF.

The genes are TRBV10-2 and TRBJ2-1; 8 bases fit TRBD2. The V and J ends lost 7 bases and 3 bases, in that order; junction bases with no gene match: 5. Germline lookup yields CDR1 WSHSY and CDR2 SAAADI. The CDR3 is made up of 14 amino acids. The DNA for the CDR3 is TGCGCCAGCAACTCGGGAGGGGGCTACAATGAGCAGTTCTTC. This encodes CASNSGGGYNEQFF.

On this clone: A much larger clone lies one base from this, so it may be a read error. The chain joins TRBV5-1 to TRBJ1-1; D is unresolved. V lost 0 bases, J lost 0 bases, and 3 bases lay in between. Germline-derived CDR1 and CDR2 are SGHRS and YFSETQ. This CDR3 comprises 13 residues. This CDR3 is CASSLAVNTEAFF. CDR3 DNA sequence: TGCGCCAGCAGCTTGGCCGTGAACACTGAAGCTTTCTTT.

The DNA for the CDR3 is TGTGCCAGCAGCTCCATCCTAGCGAGGAACTACAATGAGCAGTTCTTC. Protein sequence: CASSSILARNYNEQFF. The gene calls are TRBV11-2 and TRBJ2-1; D is possibly TRBD2 (6 bases). The V gene lost 4 bases and the J gene lost 3 bases, with 16 bases spanning the gap. The V gene's germline CDR1 is SGHAT and CDR2 FQNNGV. The CDR3 covers 16 residues.

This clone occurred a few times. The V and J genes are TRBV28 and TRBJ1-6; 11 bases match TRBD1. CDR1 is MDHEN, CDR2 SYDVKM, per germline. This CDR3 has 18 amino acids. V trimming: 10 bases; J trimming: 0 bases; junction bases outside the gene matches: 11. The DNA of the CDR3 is TGTGCCATTCCCGCGGACAGGGGGCTTAGCTCCTATAATTCACCCCTCCACTTT. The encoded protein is CAIPADRGLSSYNSPLHF.

CDR3 protein: CASTNPGGADTQYF. The CDR3 nucleotides are TGTGCCAGCACCAACCCCGGGGGGGCAGATACGCAGTATTTT. The chain couples TRBV5-6 to TRBJ2-3; 8 bases fit TRBD2. The CDR3 is 14 amino acids. The germline V gene has CDR1 SGHDT and CDR2 YYEEEE. Trimming at V came to 6 bases and at J to 4 bases, leaving 7 bases not matched to a gene.

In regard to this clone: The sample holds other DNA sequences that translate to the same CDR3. The CDR3 nucleotides read TGTGCCAGCTCACCCGGTCTAGCGGGAGAGACCCAGTACTTC. This translates into CASSPGLAGETQYF. This sequence joins TRBV18 and TRBJ2-5, with 8 nucleotides matching TRBD2. The CDR3 covers 14 residues. The germline V gene encodes CDR1 KGHSH and CDR2 LQKENI. V shed 3 bases, J shed 4 bases, and the junction held 4 bases outside the gene matches.

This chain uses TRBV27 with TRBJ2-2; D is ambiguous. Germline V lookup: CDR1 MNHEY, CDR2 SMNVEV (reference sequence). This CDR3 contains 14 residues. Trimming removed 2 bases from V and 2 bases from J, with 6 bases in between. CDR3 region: CASSLNQNTGELFF. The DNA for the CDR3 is TGTGCCAGCAGTTTAAATCAAAACACCGGGGAGCTGTTTTTT.

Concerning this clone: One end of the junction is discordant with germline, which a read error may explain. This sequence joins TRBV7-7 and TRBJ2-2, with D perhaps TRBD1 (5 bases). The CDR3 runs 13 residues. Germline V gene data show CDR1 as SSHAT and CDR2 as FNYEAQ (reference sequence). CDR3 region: CASSTRQSGELFF. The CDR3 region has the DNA TGTGCTAGCAGCACAAGACAGTCCGGGGAGCTGTTTTTT. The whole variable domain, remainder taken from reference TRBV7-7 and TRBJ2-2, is GAGVSQSPRYKVTKRGQDVTLRCDPISSHATLYWYQQALGQGPEFLTYFNYEAQPDKSGLPSDRFSAERPEGSISTLTIQRTEQRDSAMYRCASSTRQSGELFFGEGSRLTVL.

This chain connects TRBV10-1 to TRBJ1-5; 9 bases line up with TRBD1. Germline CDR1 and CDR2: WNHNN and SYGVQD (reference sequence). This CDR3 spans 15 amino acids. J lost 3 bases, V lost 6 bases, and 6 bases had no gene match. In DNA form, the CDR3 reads TGCGCCAGCAGAAAGACAGGGGGGGTCAATCAGCCCCAGCATTTT. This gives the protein CASRKTGGVNQPQHF.

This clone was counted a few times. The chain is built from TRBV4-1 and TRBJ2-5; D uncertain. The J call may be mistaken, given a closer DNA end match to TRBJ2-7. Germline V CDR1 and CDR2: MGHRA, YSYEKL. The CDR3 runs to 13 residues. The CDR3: CASSQLVGYEQYF. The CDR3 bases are TGCGCCAGCAGCCAACTAGTGGGGTACGAGCAGTACTTC.

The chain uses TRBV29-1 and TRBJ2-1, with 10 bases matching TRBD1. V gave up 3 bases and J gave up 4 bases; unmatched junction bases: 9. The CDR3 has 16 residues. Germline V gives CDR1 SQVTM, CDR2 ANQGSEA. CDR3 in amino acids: CSVDQTGGVGYNEQFF. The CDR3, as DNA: TGCAGCGTTGACCAGACAGGGGGCGTTGGGTACAATGAGCAGTTCTTC.

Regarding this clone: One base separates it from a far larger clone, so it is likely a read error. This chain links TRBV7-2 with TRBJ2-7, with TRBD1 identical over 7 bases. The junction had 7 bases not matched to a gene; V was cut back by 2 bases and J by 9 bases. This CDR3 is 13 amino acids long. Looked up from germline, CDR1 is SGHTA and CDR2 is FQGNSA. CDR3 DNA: TGTGCCAGCAGCTTACCTGGGACAGTTGGGCAGTACTTC. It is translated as CASSLPGTVGQYF.

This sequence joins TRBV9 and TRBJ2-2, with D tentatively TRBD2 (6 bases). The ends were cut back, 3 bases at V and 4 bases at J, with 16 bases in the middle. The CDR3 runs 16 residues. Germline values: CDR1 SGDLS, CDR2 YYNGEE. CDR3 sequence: CASSAKEGRVTGELFF. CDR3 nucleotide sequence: TGTGCCAGCAGCGCAAAGGAGGGCCGGGTCACCGGGGAGCTGTTTTTT.

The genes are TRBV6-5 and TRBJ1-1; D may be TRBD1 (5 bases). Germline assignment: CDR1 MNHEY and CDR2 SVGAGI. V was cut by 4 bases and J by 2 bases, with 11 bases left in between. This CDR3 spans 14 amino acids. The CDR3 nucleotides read TGTGCCAGCAGTTTCCAGGGACGTAACACTGAAGCTTTCTTT. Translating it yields CASSFQGRNTEAFF.

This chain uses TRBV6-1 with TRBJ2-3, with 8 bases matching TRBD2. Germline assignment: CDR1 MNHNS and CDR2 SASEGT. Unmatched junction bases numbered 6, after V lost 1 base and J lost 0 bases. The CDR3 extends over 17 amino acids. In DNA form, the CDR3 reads TGTGCCAGCAGTGAAGGGGTTAGCGGGACTAGCACAGATACGCAGTATTTT. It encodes CASSEGVSGTSTDTQYF.

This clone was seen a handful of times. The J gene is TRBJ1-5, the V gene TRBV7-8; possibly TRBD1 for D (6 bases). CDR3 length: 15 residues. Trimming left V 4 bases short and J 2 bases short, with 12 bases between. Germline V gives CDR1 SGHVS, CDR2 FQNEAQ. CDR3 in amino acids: CASSSTDRRNQPQHF. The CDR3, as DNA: TGTGCCAGCAGCTCTACCGACAGGCGCAATCAGCCCCAGCATTTT.

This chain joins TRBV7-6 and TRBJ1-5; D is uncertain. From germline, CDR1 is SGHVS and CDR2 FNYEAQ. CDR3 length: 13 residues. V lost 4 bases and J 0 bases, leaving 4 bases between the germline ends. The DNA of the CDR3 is TGTGCCAGCAGCTCCAATAGCAATCAGCCCCAGCATTTT. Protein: CASSSNSNQPQHF.

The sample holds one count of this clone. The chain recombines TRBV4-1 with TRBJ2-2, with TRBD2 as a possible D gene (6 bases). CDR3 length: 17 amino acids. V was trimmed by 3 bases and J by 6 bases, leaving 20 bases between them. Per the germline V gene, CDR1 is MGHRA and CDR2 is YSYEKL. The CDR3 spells CASSHRGGIWGAGELFF. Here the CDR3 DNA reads TGCGCCAGCAGCCACCGAGGCGGGATTTGGGGGGCCGGGGAGCTGTTTTTT.